The 32 T cell receptor beta chains given below trace back to one sample, sequenced in a study of blood T cells in healthy people across ages. The use of a sample-barcoded 5' primer and a J-beta primer mix characterized a second PCR of roughly 7 to 11 cycles. Using its own MiXCR run on the 5' RACE reads, TCRdb lists one record per CDR3 protein. The repertoire holds fewer than 2,000,000 distinct CDR3 sequences, with roughly two fifths as singletons. The sample consisted of blood. The receptors were gathered from a human donor in good health.

This clonotype was found once. This rearrangement joins TRBV20-1 to TRBJ2-7, with D perhaps matching TRBD2 (5 bases). The germline V gene has CDR1 DFQATT and CDR2 SNEGSKA (reference sequence). The CDR3 is 18 amino acids. V dropped 0 bases and J dropped 3 bases, with 24 bases sitting between them. This CDR3 reads CSARDADSSTGILYEQYF. DNA of the CDR3: TGCAGTGCTAGAGATGCCGATTCTTCGACCGGGATCCTCTACGAGCAGTACTTC.

The genes are TRBV7-8 and TRBJ2-1, with 9 bases that match TRBD2. The CDR3 is 14 amino acids. Trimming at V came to 4 bases and at J to 13 bases, leaving 11 bases not matched to a gene. Germline V lookup: CDR1 SGHVS, CDR2 FQNEAQ. CDR3 amino acids: CASSSTAGGFEQFF. CDR3 sequence (DNA): TGTGCCAGCAGCTCGACAGCGGGGGGTTTTGAACAGTTCTTC.

The chain has TRBV4-1 and TRBJ2-3, with D perhaps matching TRBD1 (5 bases). The CDR3 covers 16 residues. V lost 0 bases, J lost 6 bases, and 16 bases lay in between. Germline V gene sequence: CDR1 MGHRA, CDR2 YSYEKL. CDR3 sequence: CASSQEPGLRSDTQYF. The CDR3 coding sequence is TGCGCCAGCAGCCAAGAACCAGGGCTTAGATCGGATACGCAGTATTTT.

This clonotype has only a few counts. This chain uses TRBV27 with TRBJ2-6; no clear D gene. Germline V lookup: CDR1 MNHEY, CDR2 SMNVEV (reference sequence). The CDR3 runs 16 residues. V was trimmed by 5 bases and J by 0 bases, leaving 11 bases between them. Here the CDR3 DNA reads TGTGCCAGCAGTGGCAGGACGCCCTCTGGGGCCAACGTCCTGACTTTC. Amino acid sequence: CASSGRTPSGANVLTF.

This chain connects TRBV9 to TRBJ1-1, with TRBD1 as a possible D gene (6 bases). V was trimmed by 0 bases and J by 5 bases, leaving 14 bases between them. This CDR3 has 15 amino acids. CDR1 is SGDLS, CDR2 YYNGEE, per germline. The CDR3 region is CASSVEGGLSTEAFF. The CDR3 coding sequence is TGTGCCAGCAGCGTAGAGGGGGGGCTATCAACTGAAGCTTTCTTT.

The V call is TRBV7-2, the J call TRBJ2-3; tentatively, D is TRBD1 (6 bases). Germline lookup yields CDR1 SGHTA and CDR2 FQGNSA. This CDR3 has 16 residues. The germline V and J ends were trimmed by 4 bases and 2 bases, with 16 bases remaining between them. CDR3 in DNA: TGTGCCAGCAGCTCGATATACAGGGAGCCCACAGATACGCAGTATTTT. This translates into CASSSIYREPTDTQYF. The full variable domain, rest sourced from reference TRBV7-2 and TRBJ2-3, is GAGVSQSPSNKVTEKGKDVELRCDPISGHTALYWYRQSLGQGLEFLIYFQGNSAPDKSGLPSDRFSAERTGGSVSTLTIQRTQQEDSAVYLCASSSIYREPTDTQYFGPGTRLTVL.

The rearrangement joins TRBV6-5 to TRBJ1-2; D is perhaps TRBD1 (5 bases). This CDR3 is built from 14 residues. Germline lookup yields CDR1 MNHEY and CDR2 SVGAGI. V was shortened by 4 bases and J by 4 bases, with 13 bases between the two germline ends. CDR3 DNA sequence: TGTGCCAGCAGTTTCCGGGGCATGGGCTATGGCTACACCTTC. It encodes CASSFRGMGYGYTF.

The CDR3 reads CASSSPYKTGDDNEQFF. The CDR3 bases are TGTGCCAGCAGCTCTCCATACAAGACAGGGGATGACAATGAGCAGTTCTTC. V and J are TRBV7-9 and TRBJ2-1; 8 bases match TRBD1. The CDR3 runs to 17 residues. The J segment lost 5 bases and the V segment lost 4 bases, leaving 13 bases of the junction unmatched. Germline V lookup: CDR1 SEHNR, CDR2 FQNEAQ (reference sequence).

The DNA of the CDR3 is TGTGCCAGCAGCTCTTCTAGGAGGAATGAGCAGTTCTTC. It is translated as CASSSSRRNEQFF. This chain joins TRBV5-5 and TRBJ2-1; weak D call: TRBD2 (5 bases). V shed 3 bases and J shed 7 bases, with 11 bases lying between them. CDR1 is SGHKS and CDR2 is YYEKEE in the germline V gene (reference sequence). This CDR3 has 13 residues. Variable domain in full (rest from reference TRBV5-5 and TRBJ2-1): DAGVTQSPTHLIKTRGQQVTLRCSPISGHKSVSWYQQVLGQGPQFIFQYYEKEERGRGNFPDRFSARQFPNYSSELNVNALLLGDSALYLCASSSSRRNEQFFGPGTRLTVL.

This clonotype was detected only a few times. The V and J genes are TRBV7-2 and TRBJ1-2; D might be TRBD1 (6 bases). Germline assignment: CDR1 SGHTA and CDR2 FQGNSA. V shed 5 bases and J shed 5 bases, with 18 bases lying between them. The CDR3 runs to 15 residues. Here the CDR3 reads CASSHEGTTGYGYTF. CDR3 sequence (DNA): TGTGCCAGCAGCCACGAAGGGACAACGGGTTATGGCTACACCTTC.

V gene TRBV7-2 combines with J gene TRBJ1-5; D may be TRBD1 (5 bases). V lost 1 base to trimming and J lost 9 bases, with 16 bases between them. Per the germline V gene, CDR1 is SGHTA and CDR2 is FQGNSA. This CDR3 has 15 amino acids. CDR3 DNA sequence: TGTGCCAGCAGCTTAGGACAGACAGAGGAATGGCCCCAGCATTTT. Protein sequence: CASSLGQTEEWPQHF.

This chain joins TRBV2 and TRBJ1-6; D may be TRBD1 (6 bases). There are 11 residues in the CDR3. V gave up 7 bases and J gave up 10 bases, with 8 bases separating them. Germline V CDR1 and CDR2: SNHLY, FYNNEI. CDR3 residues: CASNQGSPLHF. In DNA, the CDR3 is TGTGCCAGCAACCAGGGGTCACCCCTCCACTTT.

This clonotype turned up a few times. V usage is TRBV6-2 or TRBV6-3 and J usage is TRBJ2-1, with D perhaps matching TRBD2 (5 bases). CDR3 length: 18 amino acids. V lost 6 bases and J 4 bases, leaving 25 bases between the germline ends. Germline assignment: CDR1 MNHEY and CDR2 SVGEGT. The chain's CDR3 is CASSHSVESPNSYNEQFF. The DNA for the CDR3 is TGTGCCAGCAGCCATAGCGTGGAATCGCCAAACTCTTACAATGAGCAGTTCTTC.

This clonotype came up a few times. The V and J genes are TRBV7-3 and TRBJ1-1; 7 bases fit TRBD1. The CDR3 is 16 amino acids. Per the germline V gene, CDR1 is SGHTA and CDR2 is FQGTGA. Unmatched junction bases numbered 10, after V lost 5 bases and J lost 1 base. The chain's CDR3 is CASSKNRGGANTEAFF. CDR3 coding DNA: TGTGCCAGCAGCAAAAACAGGGGTGGGGCGAACACTGAAGCTTTCTTT.

This clonotype appeared a few times. V and J are TRBV5-1 and TRBJ2-4, with a possible D match to TRBD2 (5 bases). Germline-derived CDR1 and CDR2 are SGHRS and YFSETQ. The V end was cut by 6 bases, the J end by 13 bases, with 17 bases between. This CDR3 contains 12 residues. The CDR3 is CASTDGLREQYF. Here the CDR3 DNA reads TGCGCCAGCACCGACGGATTAAGGGAGCAGTACTTC. Based on the CDR3 plus reference TRBV5-1 and TRBJ2-4, the full variable domain is KAGVTQTPRYLIKTRGQQVTLSCSPISGHRSVSWYQQTPGQGLQFLFEYFSETQRNKGNFPGRFSGRQFSNSRSEMNVSTLELGDSALYLCASTDGLREQYFGAGTRLSVL.

The genes are TRBV4-1 and TRBJ1-1; 7 nucleotides agree with TRBD1. Germline V CDR1 and CDR2: MGHRA, YSYEKL. The CDR3 contains 14 residues. The ends lost 2 bases at V and 8 bases at J; junction bases unmatched: 8. CDR3 in DNA: TGCGCCAGCAGCCAAACTACAGGGGCGCGGGAAGCTTTCTTT. Encoded protein: CASSQTTGAREAFF.

The genes are TRBV7-3 and TRBJ2-1; possibly TRBD1 or TRBD2 for D (5 bases each). This CDR3 has 14 amino acids. Germline-derived CDR1 and CDR2 are SGHTA and FQGTGA. V lost 5 bases and J 10 bases, leaving 18 bases between the germline ends. The CDR3 sequence is CASSPRDGSWEQFF. CDR3 sequence (DNA): TGTGCCAGCAGCCCAAGGGACGGCTCTTGGGAGCAGTTCTTC.

This clonotype occurred many times. J is TRBJ2-7 and V is TRBV7-2; no definite D call. V was clipped by 2 bases and J by 2 bases, with 7 bases between them. The germline gives CDR1 SGHTA, CDR2 FQGNSA. The CDR3 is 13 residues long. The CDR3 DNA sequence: TGTGCCAGCAGCTTACGTATTACCTACGAGCAGTACTTC. Protein: CASSLRITYEQYF.

The gene calls are TRBV10-3 and TRBJ2-5; 11 bases are shared with TRBD2. Germline values: CDR1 ENHRY, CDR2 SYGVKD. The length of the CDR3 is 19 residues. V dropped 8 bases and J dropped 3; count of bases not matched to a gene: 20. CDR3 coding DNA: TGTGCCATCGATTCGGCAGGGGAAAGACTAGCGGGGACAAAAGAGACCCAGTACTTC. It encodes CAIDSAGERLAGTKETQYF.

The rearrangement links TRBV20-1 to TRBJ1-6; 12 positions agree with TRBD1. This CDR3 has 17 residues. The V and J ends lost 2 bases and 8 bases, in that order; junction bases with no gene match: 10. CDR1 is DFQATT, CDR2 SNEGSKA, per germline (reference sequence). The CDR3 DNA follows: TGCAGTGCTAGAAAGACCGGGACAGGGGGCTTGTATTCACCCCTCCACTTT. Protein product: CSARKTGTGGLYSPLHF.

This chain connects TRBV29-1 to TRBJ2-7; tentatively, D is TRBD1 or TRBD2 (5 bases each). The CDR3 sequence is 14 residues long. Germline V lookup: CDR1 SQVTM, CDR2 ANQGSEA. The V and J ends lost 4 bases and 0 bases respectively, with 13 bases between them. The CDR3 DNA sequence: TGCAGCGTTGTGGGGGTCGGACGCTCCTACGAGCAGTACTTC. Its translation is CSVVGVGRSYEQYF.

This clonotype appeared many times. The chain carries TRBV7-2 and TRBJ2-7, with TRBD2 identical over 7 bases. Looked up from germline, CDR1 is SGHTA and CDR2 is FQGNSA. CDR3 size: 15 residues. Trimming removed 0 bases from V and 0 bases from J; junction bases left unmatched: 2. The CDR3, as DNA: TGTGCCAGCAGCTTAGCAGGCGGGGGCTCCTACGAGCAGTACTTC. Translated, it gives CASSLAGGGSYEQYF.

This clonotype was seen a handful of times. The V call is TRBV7-2, the J call TRBJ1-2; D is ambiguous. V was clipped by 0 bases and J by 2 bases, with 13 bases between them. The CDR3 runs 16 residues. CDR1 is SGHTA, CDR2 FQGNSA, per germline. In DNA form, the CDR3 reads TGTGCCAGCAGCTTAGCACTCGAGGGAACGAACTATGGCTACACCTTC. The encoded protein is CASSLALEGTNYGYTF.

This clonotype has just a few counts. The genes are TRBV12-3 or TRBV12-4 and TRBJ1-5; D may be TRBD1 (5 bases). The length of the CDR3 is 14 residues. The V and J ends lost 4 bases and 7 bases respectively, with 14 bases between them. The CDR3 bases are TGTGCCAGCAGTTCCCAGGGATTCGAACAGCCCCAGCATTTT. This translates into CASSSQGFEQPQHF.

This clonotype was seen a handful of times. V is TRBV11-3 and J is TRBJ2-6; 9 positions match TRBD1. J lost 4 bases, V lost 3 bases, and 7 bases had no gene match. The V gene's germline CDR1 is SGHNT and CDR2 YENEEA. This CDR3 comprises 17 residues. The CDR3 region is CASSLGTGKPGANVLTF. CDR3 coding DNA: TGTGCCAGCAGCTTGGGGACAGGGAAGCCGGGGGCCAACGTCCTGACTTTC.

This clonotype was recorded at least ten times. The rearrangement uses TRBV28 and TRBJ1-2, with D possibly being TRBD1 (5 bases). The CDR3 covers 11 residues. Trimming removed 8 bases from V and 3 bases from J, with 7 bases in between. Germline CDR1 MDHEN, CDR2 SYDVKM. CDR3 residues: CASGGDYGYTF. The CDR3, as DNA: TGTGCCAGCGGGGGGGACTATGGCTACACCTTC.

This sequence joins TRBV6-5 and TRBJ1-1; 8 nucleotides agree with TRBD1. V shed 5 bases, J shed 0 bases, and the junction held 5 bases outside the gene matches. CDR1 and CDR2 (germline): MNHEY, SVGAGI. The CDR3 extends over 15 amino acids. The CDR3 loop is CASSTHRGVNTEAFF. The CDR3 DNA reads as TGTGCCAGCAGTACCCACAGGGGGGTGAACACTGAAGCTTTCTTT.

The V gene is TRBV4-2, the J gene TRBJ2-5; weak D call: TRBD1 (6 bases). V was pared by 0 bases and J by 11 bases, with 19 bases between. The CDR3 runs to 15 residues. Germline CDR1 reads LGHNA; CDR2 reads YNFKEQ. The CDR3 region has the DNA TGTGCCAGCAGCCAAGATTCAGGGGTCTTCTACAAGCAGTACTTC. Translated, it gives CASSQDSGVFYKQYF.

The chain couples TRBV4-3 to TRBJ2-2; a possible D gene is TRBD2 (6 bases). This CDR3 comprises 14 residues. Deletions cut 4 bases from V and 4 bases from J, with 10 bases between. The germline gives CDR1 LGHNA, CDR2 YSLEER. CDR3 sequence: CASSLEGGTGELFF. CDR3 nucleotides: TGCGCCAGCAGCCTTGAGGGAGGCACCGGGGAGCTGTTTTTT.

There are a few counts of this clonotype. The chain combines TRBV5-1 with TRBJ2-5, with 10 nucleotides matching TRBD2. V lost 5 bases to trimming and J lost 2 bases; unmatched junction nucleotides: 6. CDR3 size: 15 residues. CDR1 is SGHRS and CDR2 is YFSETQ in the germline V gene. The CDR3 here is CASRQPSGGQETQYF. CDR3 in DNA: TGCGCCAGCAGACAGCCTAGCGGGGGACAAGAGACCCAGTACTTC. The complete variable domain, with remaining parts taken from reference TRBV5-1 and TRBJ2-5, reads KAGVTQTPRYLIKTRGQQVTLSCSPISGHRSVSWYQQTPGQGLQFLFEYFSETQRNKGNFPGRFSGRQFSNSRSEMNVSTLELGDSALYLCASRQPSGGQETQYFGPGTRLLVL.

The rearrangement joins TRBV2 to TRBJ1-2; D gene ambiguous. V was cut by 6 bases and J by 4 bases, with 12 bases left in between. Looked up from germline, CDR1 is SNHLY and CDR2 is FYNNEI. The CDR3 is 13 amino acids. The CDR3 nucleotides read TGTGCCAGCAGAAGTCCACGTATCTATGGCTACACCTTC. Translation gives CASRSPRIYGYTF.

The table lists this clonotype with many counts. V usage is TRBV14 and J usage is TRBJ2-7; no firm D call. Trimming shortened V by 2 bases and J by 5 bases, and 19 bases separated the two germline ends. CDR3 length: 16 amino acids. The germline CDR1 and CDR2 sequences are SGHDN and FVKESK. CDR3 region: CASSQPKERNSDEQYF. The CDR3 nucleotides are TGTGCCAGCAGCCAACCGAAGGAGAGGAATTCCGACGAGCAGTACTTC.